Following are 10 T cell receptor beta chains from one sample sequenced in a study of blood T cell repertoires in COVID-19. The assay was immunoSEQ multiplex PCR, and TCRdb's table has in-frame clones only and misses some. The repertoire has roughly 240,000 clones, over 75% of them found once; the top ten carry more than 4.5%. Sequenced material: peripheral blood. These TCRs come from a man in his forties or fifties with COVID-19, enrolled during active disease.

CDR3 protein: CASSLGLVGEETQYF. The DNA of the CDR3 is TGTGCCAGCAGCTTGGGATTGGTCGGGGAAGAGACCCAGTACTTC. The chain is built from TRBV5-5 and TRBJ2-5; tentatively, D is TRBD2 (5 bases). The germline gives CDR1 SGHKS, CDR2 YYEKEE (reference sequence). V shed 0 bases and J shed 3 bases, with 12 bases lying between them. This CDR3 has 15 residues.

This sequence joins TRBV6-2 or TRBV6-3 and TRBJ2-7; D gene ambiguous. Trimming stripped 5 bases from V and 3 bases from J, with 8 bases between. Germline values: CDR1 MNHEY, CDR2 SVGEGT. This CDR3 region has 12 residues. The DNA of the CDR3 is TGTGCCAGCAGTCCGACTTACTACGAGCAGTACTTC. It is translated as CASSPTYYEQYF.

The chain combines TRBV30 with TRBJ1-5; D unclear. Germline CDR1 and CDR2: GTSNPN and SVGIG (reference sequence). The CDR3 has 14 amino acids. Trimming stripped 2 bases from V and 4 bases from J, with 12 bases between. CDR3 sequence (DNA): TGTGCCTGGAGTTGGTCAGATTTTAATCAGCCCCAGCATTTT. It yields the protein CAWSWSDFNQPQHF.

The chain couples TRBV27 to TRBJ2-7; TRBD1 matches 7 bases. This CDR3 comprises 14 residues. Looked up from germline, CDR1 is MNHEY and CDR2 is SMNVEV (reference sequence). V was pared by 5 bases and J by 3 bases, with 7 bases of the junction left unmatched. The CDR3 region is CASSLQTGFYEQYF. The CDR3, as DNA: TGTGCCAGCAGTCTACAGACAGGGTTCTACGAGCAGTACTTC.

The chain joins TRBV3-1 (or the pseudogene TRBV3-2) to TRBJ2-4, with unresolved D. This CDR3 spans 15 amino acids. Trimming cost V 4 bases and J 0 bases, with 10 bases left between them. The germline CDR1 and CDR2 sequences are LGHDT and YNNKEL (reference sequence). The CDR3 nucleotides read TGTGCCAGCAGCCCCGTGAGCTTAGCCAAAAACATTCAGTACTTC. Protein product: CASSPVSLAKNIQYF.

The CDR3 nucleotides are TGTGCCAGCAGCTTAGGAGGGACAGGGAATGCCTATGGCTACACCTTC. It encodes CASSLGGTGNAYGYTF. This sequence joins TRBV7-8 and TRBJ1-2; 9 nucleotides match TRBD1. Germline V lookup: CDR1 SGHVS, CDR2 FQNEAQ. V shed 1 base and J 4 bases; nucleotides not matched to a gene: 7. The CDR3 has 16 amino acids.

This rearrangement joins TRBV18 to TRBJ2-7; D is unresolved. V was pared by 1 base and J by 6 bases, with 16 bases between. This CDR3 is built from 15 residues. The V gene's germline CDR1 is KGHSH and CDR2 LQKENI. The CDR3 DNA is TGTGCCAGCTCACCACTGACACAGACCGCCGGCGAGCAGTACTTC. It encodes CASSPLTQTAGEQYF.

The chain recombines TRBV7-9 with TRBJ1-4; D is undetermined. The germline V and J ends were trimmed by 4 bases and 3 bases, with 9 bases remaining between them. CDR1 SEHNR and CDR2 FQNEAQ come from the germline V gene (reference sequence). This CDR3 comprises 14 residues. This chain's CDR3 is CASSYSVSNEKLFF. The CDR3 nucleotides read TGTGCCAGCAGCTATTCAGTGTCTAATGAAAAACTGTTTTTT.

The J gene is TRBJ1-2, the V gene TRBV12-3 or TRBV12-4, with D tentatively TRBD1 (6 bases). The length of the CDR3 is 11 residues. V lost 3 bases to trimming and J lost 8 bases, with 7 bases between them. The CDR3 region is CASSLDSGYTF. As DNA, the CDR3 is TGTGCCAGCAGTTTGGACAGCGGCTACACCTTC.

The chain recombines TRBV20-1 with TRBJ1-5, with a weak D call TRBD1 (5 bases). The V gene's germline CDR1 is DFQATT and CDR2 SNEGSKA (reference sequence). V lost 3 bases to trimming and J lost 12 bases, with 9 bases between them. This CDR3 spans 10 amino acids. The chain's CDR3 is CSASGRGQHF. The CDR3 DNA reads TGCAGTGCTAGTGGGAGGGGCCAGCATTTT.